Presented here are 18 T cell receptor beta chains from one specimen sequenced in a study of T cell responses to AZD1222 COVID-19 vaccine. Profiled with immunoSEQ multiplex PCR; TCRdb holds only in-frame clones, not every one. The sample holds over 150,000 clones, around nine tenths seen once. The starting material was peripheral blood, obtained on day 0 of AZD1222 vaccination. Receptor source: an adult in good health.

The genes are TRBV19 and TRBJ1-2, with 8 bases that match TRBD1. V shed 3 bases and J 8 bases; nucleotides not matched to a gene: 11. This CDR3 region has 15 residues. CDR1 LNHDA and CDR2 SQIVND come from the germline V gene (reference sequence). CDR3 amino acids: CASSIEQGVFSGYTF. Here the CDR3 DNA reads TGTGCCAGTAGTATCGAACAGGGGGTTTTCTCGGGCTACACCTTC.

The chain couples TRBV7-9 to TRBJ1-2; tentatively, D is TRBD1 (5 bases). The CDR3 totals 12 residues. Trimming stripped 8 bases from V and 2 bases from J, with 9 bases between. From germline, CDR1 is SEHNR and CDR2 FQNEAQ (reference sequence). The CDR3 DNA sequence: TGTGCCAGCTCGGAGGGGAACTATGGCTACACCTTC. As protein: CASSEGNYGYTF.

The V and J genes are TRBV7-9 and TRBJ1-6; 7 bases map to TRBD1. The CDR3 runs to 15 residues. Losses at the gene ends were 5 bases for V and 7 bases for J; bases not matched to a gene: 8. Germline loops: CDR1 SEHNR, CDR2 FQNEAQ (reference sequence). CDR3 coding DNA: TGTGCCAGCAGCCCGACGGGACAGACAAATTCACCCCTCCACTTT. Encoded protein: CASSPTGQTNSPLHF.

The chain combines TRBV19 with TRBJ1-4, with a weak D call TRBD1 (5 bases). CDR3 length equals 15 residues. V lost 4 bases and J 4 bases, leaving 13 bases between the germline ends. Germline-derived CDR1 and CDR2 are LNHDA and SQIVND (reference sequence). CDR3 sequence reads: CASSKSGTRNEKLFF. The CDR3 nucleotides read TGTGCCAGTAGTAAGTCCGGGACTCGTAATGAAAAACTGTTTTTT.

The chain has TRBV3-1 (or the pseudogene TRBV3-2) and TRBJ1-5, with 7 nucleotides matching TRBD1. The CDR3 sequence is 16 residues long. The germline CDR1 and CDR2 sequences are LGHDT and YNNKEL (reference sequence). J was trimmed by 0 bases and V by 5 bases; bases with no gene match: 7. This CDR3 reads CASSKGTDNSNQPQHF. The CDR3 DNA reads TGTGCCAGCAGCAAAGGGACAGACAATAGCAATCAGCCCCAGCATTTT.

This chain links TRBV5-5 with TRBJ2-3; 15 bases are shared with TRBD2. This CDR3 spans 15 amino acids. CDR1 is SGHKS and CDR2 is YYEKEE in the germline V gene (reference sequence). With V trimmed by 3 bases and J by 7 bases, 3 bases remained unmatched. CDR3: CASSWTSGGAHTQYF. The CDR3 nucleotides read TGTGCCAGCAGCTGGACTAGCGGGGGGGCGCATACGCAGTATTTT.

J is TRBJ2-2 and V is TRBV6-1, with unresolved D. The V end was cut by 3 bases, the J end by 8 bases, with 4 bases between. Germline V gene sequence: CDR1 MNHNS, CDR2 SASEGT. The CDR3 is 11 residues long. DNA of the CDR3: TGTGCCAGCAGTGAGCGGGGGGAGCTGTTTTTT. Protein product: CASSERGELFF.

The V call is TRBV10-3, the J call TRBJ1-5; D ambiguous. CDR1 is ENHRY and CDR2 is SYGVKD in the germline V gene. The CDR3 totals 15 residues. Trimming stripped 3 bases from V and 4 bases from J, with 13 bases between. CDR3 DNA: TGTGCCATCAGTGATGACACCGTAATGAATCAGCCCCAGCATTTT. Protein: CAISDDTVMNQPQHF.

The chain employs TRBV19 and TRBJ2-3, with D unresolved. Germline loops: CDR1 LNHDA, CDR2 SQIVND (reference sequence). This CDR3 comprises 13 residues. The ends were cut back, 6 bases at V and 6 bases at J, with 13 bases in the middle. In DNA form, the CDR3 reads TGTGCCAGTAGCTTAAGCCGGGCGGATACGCAGTATTTT. Its translation is CASSLSRADTQYF.

This clone was picked up one time. V usage is TRBV7-8 and J usage is TRBJ1-5; 7 bases map to TRBD1. The CDR3 runs to 14 residues. Per the germline V gene, CDR1 is SGHVS and CDR2 is FQNEAQ. V was clipped by 1 base and J by 9 bases; unmatched bases: 6. The CDR3 region is CASSLGTGLRPQHF. The CDR3 coding sequence is TGTGCCAGCAGCTTAGGGACAGGCCTGAGGCCCCAGCATTTT.

The J gene is TRBJ2-5, the V gene TRBV19; 8 bases are a match to TRBD1. The CDR3 runs 11 residues. The V and J ends lost 3 bases and 13 bases, in that order; junction bases with no gene match: 4. CDR1 and CDR2 from the germline V gene are LNHDA and SQIVND (reference sequence). Here the CDR3 reads CASSMDRERYF. Written as DNA, the CDR3 is TGTGCCAGTAGTATGGACAGGGAACGGTACTTC.

This clone was seen once. This chain links TRBV21-1 with TRBJ2-2; the table's D call, TRBD1, has no DNA check behind it. TRBV21-1 is tagged as a pseudogene. The CDR3 has 13 residues. The CDR3 loop is CASSKAADGELFF. For the CDR3, the DNA is TGTGCCAGCAGCAAAGCGGCAGACGGGGAGCTGTTTTTT.

This sequence joins TRBV7-8 and TRBJ2-2; tentative D call: TRBD2 (6 bases). The CDR3 has 15 amino acids. The germline V gene encodes CDR1 SGHVS and CDR2 FQNEAQ. V lost 8 bases to trimming and J lost 1 base, with 14 bases between them. The CDR3 protein is CASGAGWGNTGELFF. The DNA for the CDR3 is TGTGCCAGCGGTGCGGGGTGGGGGAACACCGGGGAGCTGTTTTTT. Supplemented by reference TRBV7-8 and TRBJ2-2, the full variable domain reads GAGVSQSPRYKVAKRGQDVALRCDPISGHVSLFWYQQALGQGPEFLTYFQNEAQLDKSGLPSDRFFAERPEGSVSTLKIQRTQQEDSAVYLCASGAGWGNTGELFFGEGSRLTVL.

The CDR3 DNA reads as TGTGCCAGCAGCTTCACGGTCGGCGCTGAAGCTTTCTTT. This encodes CASSFTVGAEAFF. This rearrangement joins TRBV5-8 to TRBJ1-1; no firm D call. Germline values: CDR1 SGHTS, CDR2 YDEGEE. The V end was cut by 2 bases, the J end by 6 bases, with 11 bases between. This CDR3 is built from 13 residues.

The V and J genes are TRBV4-2 and TRBJ1-5, with no clear D. The V and J ends lost 4 bases and 4 bases respectively, with 8 bases between them. Germline CDR1 is LGHNA and CDR2 is YNFKEQ. The CDR3 is 13 residues long. The CDR3 here is CASSPVPNQPQHF. The CDR3 DNA reads TGTGCCAGCAGCCCGGTCCCGAATCAGCCCCAGCATTTT.

This chain uses TRBV25-1 with TRBJ2-2, with D possibly being TRBD1 (5 bases). Trimming took 5 bases from V and 1 from J, leaving 11 bases between them. This CDR3 is 15 amino acids long. The germline V gene has CDR1 MGHDK and CDR2 SYGVNS. The CDR3 loop is CASSPRGRNTGELFF. The CDR3 nucleotides are TGTGCCAGCAGTCCTAGGGGTAGGAACACCGGGGAGCTGTTTTTT.

This clone was seen once. The V and J genes are TRBV5-5 and TRBJ1-2, with 9 nucleotides matching TRBD1. The CDR3 is made up of 17 amino acids. After removal of 5 bases from V and 8 bases from J, the junction contained 19 bases not matched to a gene. CDR1 is SGHKS, CDR2 YYEKEE, per germline (reference sequence). The CDR3, as DNA: TGTGCCAGCAGTTTTGCTGGGGGACAGGGACACGTACAAGGCTACACCTTC. Translating gives CASSFAGGQGHVQGYTF. Full variable domain (rest looked up from reference TRBV5-5 and TRBJ1-2): DAGVTQSPTHLIKTRGQQVTLRCSPISGHKSVSWYQQVLGQGPQFIFQYYEKEERGRGNFPDRFSARQFPNYSSELNVNALLLGDSALYLCASSFAGGQGHVQGYTFGSGTRLTVV.

The rearrangement uses TRBV4-1 and TRBJ2-4, with D unresolved. V shed 5 bases and J shed 5 bases, with 10 bases lying between them. This CDR3 comprises 13 residues. Germline V lookup: CDR1 MGHRA, CDR2 YSYEKL. The CDR3 region has the DNA TGCGCCAGCAGCAGGGTTAGAGAAAACATTCAGTACTTC. This codes for CASSRVRENIQYF.